The 17 T cell receptor beta chains presented below share a single source sample, sequenced in a study of spatial heterogeneity in lung cancer. From the 5' RACE reads, TCRdb called clonotypes with MiXCR, one entry per CDR3 protein. This sample yields roughly 70,000 distinct CDR3 sequences, of which about 9.5% are seen a single time; under 2.5% belongs to the top ten. The time point denotes: blood at routine non-recurrence follow-up after resection. The input for sequencing was PBMCs, taken at follow-up. Every receptor here comes from a female donor with early-stage non-small cell lung cancer.

This clonotype was counted many times. The rearrangement links TRBV7-2 to TRBJ2-5, with 8 bases that match TRBD1. V was clipped by 5 bases and J by 4 bases; unmatched bases: 3. This CDR3 spans 13 amino acids. Germline assignment: CDR1 SGHTA and CDR2 FQGNSA. The CDR3 sequence is CASSGTGGETQYF. The CDR3 region has the DNA TGTGCCAGCAGCGGTACAGGGGGAGAGACCCAGTACTTC.

V is TRBV7-2 and J is TRBJ1-1; D is uncertain. The CDR3 sequence is 14 residues long. The germline V and J ends were trimmed by 3 bases and 1 base, with 9 bases remaining between them. The germline CDR1 and CDR2 sequences are SGHTA and FQGNSA. The CDR3 region is CASSLIIANTEAFF. In nucleotides, the CDR3 is TGTGCCAGCAGCTTGATCATTGCGAACACTGAAGCTTTCTTT.

This clonotype occurred a few times. The CDR3 nucleotides read TGCAGTGCTAGAGATCAGGGGGGGCCCAATGGAGATACGCAGTATTTT. Its translation: CSARDQGGPNGDTQYF. V usage is TRBV20-1 and J usage is TRBJ2-3, with D tentatively TRBD1 or TRBD2 (7 bases each). This CDR3 region has 16 residues. CDR1 and CDR2 from the germline V gene are DFQATT and SNEGSKA (reference sequence). V gave up 0 bases and J gave up 5 bases, with 18 bases separating them.

The chain has TRBV5-1 and TRBJ1-3; 9 bases line up with TRBD1. The CDR3 contains 17 residues. The ends lost 3 bases at V and 0 bases at J; junction bases unmatched: 7. From germline, CDR1 is SGHRS and CDR2 YFSETQ. The CDR3 is CASSYGDREGSGNTIYF. The CDR3 region has the DNA TGCGCCAGCAGCTATGGGGACAGGGAAGGCTCTGGAAACACCATATATTTT. The variable domain in full, completed from reference TRBV5-1 and TRBJ1-3, reads KAGVTQTPRYLIKTRGQQVTLSCSPISGHRSVSWYQQTPGQGLQFLFEYFSETQRNKGNFPGRFSGRQFSNSRSEMNVSTLELGDSALYLCASSYGDREGSGNTIYFGEGSWLTVV.

This clonotype was counted many times. CDR3 bases: TGTGCCAGCAGCCAAGGAGCGACAAGCTCCTACAATGAGCAGTTCTTC. Encoded protein: CASSQGATSSYNEQFF. V gene TRBV5-4 combines with J gene TRBJ2-1, with no clear D. Germline CDR1 and CDR2: SGHNT and YYREEE (reference sequence). Trimming removed 4 bases from V and 0 bases from J, with 14 bases in between. The CDR3 extends over 16 amino acids. Combining the CDR3 with reference TRBV5-4 and TRBJ2-1 gives the whole variable domain ETGVTQSPTHLIKTRGQQVTLRCSSQSGHNTVSWYQQALGQGPQFIFQYYREEENGRGNFPPRFSGLQFPNYSSELNVNALELDDSALYLCASSQGATSSYNEQFFGPGTRLTVL.

This clonotype was seen many times. The V gene is TRBV28, the J gene TRBJ1-5; D not certain. CDR3 length: 18 amino acids. Germline values: CDR1 MDHEN, CDR2 SYDVKM. Trimming shortened V by 1 base and J by 0 bases, and 16 bases separated the two germline ends. CDR3 loop: CASSLFRLKPYSNQPQHF. CDR3 nucleotides: TGTGCCAGCAGTTTATTTCGCCTTAAACCCTATAGCAATCAGCCCCAGCATTTT.

This clonotype was counted a single time. The V call is TRBV29-1, the J call TRBJ2-1; 10 positions agree with TRBD2. The ends lost 0 bases at V and 2 bases at J; junction bases unmatched: 13. Germline V gene data show CDR1 as SQVTM and CDR2 as ANQGSEA. The CDR3 sequence is 19 residues long. The CDR3 spells CSVEDQASGSLRPYNEQFF. DNA of the CDR3: TGCAGCGTTGAAGACCAGGCTAGCGGGAGTCTTCGCCCCTACAATGAGCAGTTCTTC.

The table lists this clonotype with many counts. CDR3 in DNA: TGTGCCAGCAGCCAGACGACAGCCTCGGCTCAGCCCCAGCATTTT. Its translation: CASSQTTASAQPQHF. V gene TRBV3-1 combines with J gene TRBJ1-5, with D possibly TRBD1 on 5 matching bases. V was pared by 3 bases and J by 6 bases, with 15 bases between. The CDR3 is 15 residues long. Germline loops: CDR1 LGHDT, CDR2 YNNKEL (reference sequence).

This clonotype was seen repeatedly, ten times or more. The chain uses TRBV7-9 and TRBJ1-1; 7 nucleotides agree with TRBD1. The CDR3 is made up of 14 amino acids. The J segment lost 11 bases and the V segment lost 0 bases, leaving 9 bases of the junction unmatched. Germline CDR1 and CDR2: SEHNR and FQNEAQ (reference sequence). CDR3 DNA sequence: TGTGCCAGCAGCTTAGCGTGGCAGGGGGGAGAGGCTTTCTTT. Amino acid sequence: CASSLAWQGGEAFF.

There are many counts of this clonotype. The J gene is TRBJ2-7, the V gene TRBV6-6; tentative D call: TRBD1 (6 bases). The CDR3 is made up of 14 amino acids. V was shortened by 5 bases and J by 5 bases, with 16 bases between the two germline ends. Germline assignment: CDR1 MNHNY and CDR2 SVGAGI (reference sequence). The CDR3 region has the DNA TGTGCCAGCAGTCGGGACATTCCGTTAGACGAGCAGTACTTC. As protein: CASSRDIPLDEQYF.

This clonotype was counted many times. V gene TRBV7-9 combines with J gene TRBJ2-7, with TRBD1 identical over 9 bases. The CDR3 length is 16 residues. In germline, CDR1 is SEHNR, CDR2 FQNEAQ (reference sequence). V was clipped by 5 bases and J by 2 bases; unmatched bases: 10. The CDR3, as DNA: TGTGCCAGCAGCCCATGGACAGGGGAGGACCCCTACGAGCAGTACTTC. Residues: CASSPWTGEDPYEQYF.

This clonotype was seen many times. The V gene is TRBV30, the J gene TRBJ2-2; 9 bases are a match to TRBD1. The CDR3 extends over 14 amino acids. Germline CDR1 is GTSNPN and CDR2 is SVGIG (reference sequence). After removal of 1 base from V and 7 bases from J, the junction contained 4 bases not matched to a gene. Here the CDR3 reads CAWSADRGFGELFF. Written as DNA, the CDR3 is TGTGCCTGGAGTGCAGACAGGGGGTTCGGGGAGCTGTTTTTT.

Ten or more counts support this clonotype. The gene calls are TRBV7-3 and TRBJ2-5; D gene unclear. Germline values: CDR1 SGHTA, CDR2 FQGTGA. This CDR3 spans 14 amino acids. V lost 5 bases and J 2 bases, leaving 12 bases between the germline ends. The CDR3 bases are TGTGCCAGCAGCCGTCAAGGGATACAAGAGACCCAGTACTTC. It is translated as CASSRQGIQETQYF.

The table lists this clonotype with many counts. The rearrangement uses TRBV28 and TRBJ2-7; TRBD2 aligns across 7 bases. The V gene's germline CDR1 is MDHEN and CDR2 SYDVKM. CDR3 length: 12 residues. V lost 6 bases and J lost 6; bases outside the gene matches: 5. The DNA for the CDR3 is TGTGCCAGCAGCCGCCCGGGGGGCGAGCAGTACTTC. It is translated as CASSRPGGEQYF. The entire variable domain, with the rest obtained from reference TRBV28 and TRBJ2-7, is as follows: DVKVTQSSRYLVKRTGEKVFLECVQDMDHENMFWYRQDPGLGLRLIYFSYDVKMKEKGDIPEGYSVSREKKERFSLILESASTNQTSMYLCASSRPGGEQYFGPGTRLTVT.

This clonotype was found many times. This chain joins TRBV10-3 and TRBJ2-3, with D maybe TRBD2 (6 bases). The CDR3 consists of 13 residues. CDR1 ENHRY and CDR2 SYGVKD come from the germline V gene. V lost 5 bases to trimming and J lost 3 bases, with 9 bases between them. The CDR3 region is CAISLADTDTQYF. The CDR3 nucleotides read TGTGCCATCAGTTTAGCGGATACAGATACGCAGTATTTT.

The table lists this clonotype with a few counts. The chain uses TRBV11-2 and TRBJ2-7; D may be TRBD1 or TRBD2 (5 bases each). The CDR3 runs 15 residues. CDR1 SGHAT and CDR2 FQNNGV come from the germline V gene. Trimming stripped 4 bases from V and 2 bases from J, with 15 bases between. The CDR3 DNA reads TGTGCCAGCAGCTCGGGACCCACGGAAACCTACGAGCAGTACTTC. Translating gives CASSSGPTETYEQYF.

There are a few counts of this clonotype. The gene calls are TRBV28 and TRBJ2-7, with a weak D call TRBD1 (6 bases). Trimming removed 3 bases from V and 0 bases from J, with 15 bases in between. Germline values: CDR1 MDHEN, CDR2 SYDVKM. This CDR3 is 16 amino acids long. The CDR3 spells CASSFPKGTLSYEQYF. CDR3 nucleotide sequence: TGTGCCAGCAGTTTCCCCAAGGGGACACTCTCCTACGAGCAGTACTTC.